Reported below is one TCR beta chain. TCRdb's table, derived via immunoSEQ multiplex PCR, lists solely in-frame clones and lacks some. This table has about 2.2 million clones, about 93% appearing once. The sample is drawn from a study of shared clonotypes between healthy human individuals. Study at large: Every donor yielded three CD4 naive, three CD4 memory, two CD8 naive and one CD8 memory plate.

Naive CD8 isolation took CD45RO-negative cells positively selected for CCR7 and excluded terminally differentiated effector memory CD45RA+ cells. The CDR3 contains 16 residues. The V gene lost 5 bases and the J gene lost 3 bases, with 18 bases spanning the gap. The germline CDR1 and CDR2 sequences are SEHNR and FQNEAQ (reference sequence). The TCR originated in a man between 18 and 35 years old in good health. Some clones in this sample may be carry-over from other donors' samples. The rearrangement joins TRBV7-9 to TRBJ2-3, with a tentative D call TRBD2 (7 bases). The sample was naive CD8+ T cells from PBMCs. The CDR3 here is CASSDWGRERTDTQYF. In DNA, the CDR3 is TGTGCCAGCAGCGACTGGGGGCGGGAGCGGACAGATACGCAGTATTTT.